Listed below are T cell receptor beta chains from one sample, sequenced in a study of T cells in localized non-small cell lung cancer. The method was immunoSEQ multiplex PCR; TCRdb's version includes in-frame clones alone and lacks a portion of them. The table shows about 53,000 clones, with approximately 88% occurring only once. This material consisted of peripheral blood mononuclear cells, taken before any cancer treatment. The source of these receptors is a man aged 40 to 70 with stage III lung adenocarcinoma. CDR3s include the opening cysteine and the closing phenylalanine or tryptophan. D genes are given only for firm matches. For some rows the clone size is stated as once, few or many, or as a class when expanded; others skip it.

size	D	V	J	DNA	CDR3
-	TRBD1	TRBV18	TRBJ2-5	TGTGCCAGCTCGCGGACAGGCCCACAAGAGACCCAGTACTTC	CASSRTGPQETQYF
few	-	TRBV6-1	TRBJ1-1	TGTGCCAGCAATAGGGGGGACACTGAAGCTTTCTTT	CASNRGDTEAFF
few	-	TRBV7-2	TRBJ2-6	TGTGCCAGCAGCTTATCCGCGGGATCTGGGGCCAACGTCCTGACTTTC	CASSLSAGSGANVLTF
-	-	TRBV9	TRBJ2-1	TGTGCCAGCAGCGTAGACTCGGGCAGCAGCTCCTACAATGAGCAGTTCTTC	CASSVDSGSSSYNEQFF
-	TRBD1	TRBV7-2	TRBJ1-2	TGTGCCAGCAGCTTAAAGGGACAGGGGGCGCAGGGCTACACCTTC	CASSLKGQGAQGYTF
few	-	TRBV5-6	TRBJ2-5	TGTGCCAGCAGCTTAAGGGAGACCCAGTACTTC	CASSLRETQYF
-	TRBD1	TRBV2	TRBJ1-2	TGTGCCAGCACGAAAGACAGGGGAGGCTACACCTTC	CASTKDRGGYTF
-	-	TRBV6-6	TRBJ1-2	TGTGCCAGCAGTTACTCTTCGCCGGAAACCTATGGCTACACCTTC	CASSYSSPETYGYTF
-	TRBD1	TRBV5-6	TRBJ1-2	TGTGCCAGCAGCTTGACAGGGGAAGGCTACACCTTC	CASSLTGEGYTF
-	-	TRBV6-1	TRBJ1-6	TGTGCCCAGCGGGCCTCGTATAATTCACCCCTCCACTTT	CAQRASYNSPLHF
-	TRBD1	TRBV7-2	TRBJ1-1	TGTGCCAGCAGCTTAGCTCAGGGGGCGGACACTGAAGCTTTCTTT	CASSLAQGADTEAFF
-	-	TRBV5-5	TRBJ2-5	TGTGCCAGCATTTCACTGCCCCAAGAGACCCAGTACTTC	CASISLPQETQYF
-	-	TRBV5-1	TRBJ1-3	TGCGCCAGCAGCTTGGTGGGTCAGGACGGAAACACCATATATTTT	CASSLVGQDGNTIYF
-	-	TRBV5-5	TRBJ1-1	TGTGCCAGCACGCTGGGGAACACTGAAGCTTTCTTT	CASTLGNTEAFF
-	-	TRBV9	TRBJ2-7	TGTGCCAGCAGCGCAGAGGACAGCTACGAGCAGTACTTC	CASSAEDSYEQYF
-	TRBD1	TRBV10-3	TRBJ1-1	TGTGCCATCAGTACCCAGGGGGCGAAAGACACTGAAGCTTTCTTT	CAISTQGAKDTEAFF
-	-	TRBV5-1	TRBJ1-1	TGCGCCAGCAGCGTCACCGTGGCCCTTCCTGAAGCTTTCTTT	CASSVTVALPEAFF
few	-	TRBV2	TRBJ1-5	TGTGCCAGCAGTGAAGTGGTAATCGGGCTTCAGCCCCAGCATTTT	CASSEVVIGLQPQHF
-	-	TRBV29-1	TRBJ1-5	TGCAGCGTAGGGCTGAATAGCAATCAGCCCCAGCATTTT	CSVGLNSNQPQHF
-	TRBD2	TRBV16	TRBJ2-7	TGTGCCAGCAGCCAAACTAGCGGGAGCTCCTACGAGCAGTACTTC	CASSQTSGSSYEQYF
-	-	TRBV5-1	TRBJ2-2	TGCGCCAGCAGCTTGGTTCTAGCAGACACCGGGGAGCTGTTTTTT	CASSLVLADTGELFF
-	TRBD1	TRBV29-1	TRBJ2-2	TGCAGCGTTTCCGGGACAGGGGGATCGAACACCGGGGAGCTGTTTTTT	CSVSGTGGSNTGELFF
-	TRBD1	TRBV7-9	TRBJ1-1	TGTGCCAGCAGCTCTCCTGACAGGGCCACTGAAGCTTTCTTT	CASSSPDRATEAFF
-	-	TRBV4-2	TRBJ2-2	TGTGCCAGCAGCCAAGACCTAGGTAGAAGGACCGGGGAGCTGTTTTTT	CASSQDLGRRTGELFF
-	-	TRBV10-3	TRBJ1-5	TGTGCCATCAGTGTGGAGACAGATCAGCCCCAGCATTTT	CAISVETDQPQHF
-	-	TRBV5-6	TRBJ2-1	TGTGCCAGCAGCTTGGGCTTAAGCTCCTACAATGAGCAGTTCTTC	CASSLGLSSYNEQFF
-	-	TRBV2	TRBJ2-7	TGTGCCAGCAGTGACGCAACCTACGAGCAGTACTTC	CASSDATYEQYF
-	-	TRBV6-5	TRBJ1-5	TGTGCCAGCAGTTACTCAGGGTCCCATCAGCCCCAGCATTTT	CASSYSGSHQPQHF
-	-	TRBV6-6	TRBJ2-7	TGTGCCAGCAGCTTTCAGTACGAGCAGTACTTC	CASSFQYEQYF
once	-	TRBV6-6	TRBJ1-2	TGTGCCAGCGGAGATGGGGGGTCCTATGGCTACACCTTC	CASGDGGSYGYTF
-	TRBD1	TRBV5-6	TRBJ2-7	TGTGCCAGCAGCTTGGTGGGACAGGGTAACTACGAGCAGTACTTC	CASSLVGQGNYEQYF
-	-	TRBV6-5	TRBJ2-5	TGTGCCAGCAGTCCCAGGGAACGAGAGACCCAGTACTTC	CASSPRERETQYF
-	-	TRBV5-6	TRBJ2-6	TGTGCCAGCAGCACCCCTCAGGCCAACGTCCTGACTTTC	CASSTPQANVLTF
-	-	TRBV11-3	TRBJ2-5	TGTGCCAGCAGCCGGACCTTAGGGGGGACCCAGTACTTC	CASSRTLGGTQYF
-	TRBD1	TRBV2	TRBJ2-7	TGTGCCAGCAGTCTTGACAGGGAGGAGCAGTACTTC	CASSLDREEQYF